The present T cell receptor beta chain was sequenced within a study of T cells after yellow fever vaccination (dated by TCRdb to between 2018 and 2020). For context, the study as a whole: The SMART-Seq v4 Ultra Low Input RNA kit was used to prepare libraries from fractions with low cell numbers. To follow T-cell clones before and after both primary and booster YFV17D yellow fever vaccination, bulk TCR alpha and beta repertoires underwent longitudinal sequencing. Two healthy male donors, one aged 18 to 30 and one aged 30 to 40 years, were included in the cohort. Blood samples were taken at several timepoints before and after primary and secondary immunization, and bulk PBMC replicates and cell subsets were isolated. Paper-wide results and their limitations: After the booster, most clones that had expanded after primary vaccination were detected again (approximately 95% of CD4 and more than 80% of CD8), suggesting broad maintenance of memory. Because the study included only a couple of donors, the extent to which the findings can be generalized is limited. A small share of clonotypes occurred in both CD4 and CD8 compartments, likely arising from convergent recombination. The secondary T-cell response was weaker than the primary response but faster, peaking on day 5 instead of day 15. Because abundant contaminating clonotypes from the bulk population could be contained in FACS-sorted repertoires, computational filtering was required.

The CDR3 spans 14 residues, from the cysteine through the phenylalanine. The kept DNA is CDR3 alone, 42 bases in frame from the first base. V lost 5 bases and J lost 3 bases; the stretch between them is 14 bases long. Instrument on record: Illumina NovaSeq 6000. TCR cDNA was made using 5'RACE template switching, a step that added a universal primer site and unique molecular identifiers. Priming of cDNA synthesis was performed from both the TCR alpha and TCR beta constant segments. Libraries were amplified in two PCR steps, with sample barcodes and sequencing adapters added in the second step. Libraries were sequenced on Illumina HiSeq 2500 (2x100 bp) or NovaSeq (2x150 bp). The paper's data handling went like this. MIGEC was used to demultiplex reads and collapse the reads into UMI consensus sequences, and MiXCR was used for V(D)J alignment. Vaccine-responding clonotypes were identified with edgeR using replicate PBMC samples, with FDR below 0.01 and a log2 fold change above 5 up to day 15 being required. CD4 or CD8 identity was assigned to each bulk clonotype according to whether the clonotype was present at higher abundance in the sequenced CD4 repertoire or the sequenced CD8 repertoire. TCRdb reprocessing: public reads trimmed at Q25 with fastp, clones called with MiXCR, in-frame beta chains kept. For every CDR3 protein sequence, its rows merge into one entry that carries the most common genes and DNA. For this entry, the V and J calls and clone size follow TCRdb and not the study's own pipeline. The sample profile shows a few hundred thousand distinct CDR3 sequences; around 9.3% of them were found once. The ten largest clones add up to about 3% of the sample.

Read against the paper, the sample's treatment or condition label means: live attenuated yellow fever vaccine strain. PBMCs were isolated from peripheral blood using a standard Ficoll-Paque protocol. Dynabeads CD4 and CD8 positive selection kits were used to isolate the CD4 and CD8 T-cell fractions. RNA was extracted with TriZol from bulk PBMCs, CD4 and CD8 fractions, and dextramer-positive and dextramer-negative fractions. There are many counts of this clonotype. What antigen it recognizes has not been identified. Qualities for individual bases were not recorded, and no much larger clone is one base off.

The source is a man aged 18 to 30 who received the YFV17D yellow fever vaccine. The sequence joins TRBV12-3 or TRBV12-4 to TRBJ2-7; TRBD1 is a possible D gene, resting on 6 matching bases. The sequenced sample was CD4+ T cells sorted from PBMCs, obtained 5 days after the yellow fever booster vaccination. The CDR3 reads CASSLRDTRYEQYF. The DNA sequence reads TGTGCCAGCAGTCTAAGGGACACCCGCTACGAGCAGTACTTC.